The 2 T cell receptor beta chains below all came from one sample that was sequenced in a study of response to subunit inactivated influenza vaccine. MiXCR, applied by TCRdb to the RT-PCR reads, yields one record per CDR3 protein. The sample has 250,000 to 350,000 distinct CDR3 sequences; roughly 22% are singletons. The starting material was PBMCs from blood, obtained less than 22 months after vaccination. These receptors were taken from a man between 50 and 69 years old who received an inactivated influenza vaccine.

This chain connects TRBV25-1 to TRBJ2-1; no definite D call. Germline loops: CDR1 MGHDK, CDR2 SYGVNS. The CDR3 spans 13 residues. Trimming took off 6 bases at V and 4 bases at J, with 10 bases between the two ends. The chain's CDR3 is CASSLTGYNEQFF. CDR3 DNA: TGTGCCAGCAGCCTGACTGGTTACAATGAGCAGTTCTTC.

This clonotype has just a few counts. This chain connects TRBV10-1 to TRBJ2-5; possibly TRBD1 or TRBD2 for D (5 bases each). The germline V gene encodes CDR1 WNHNN and CDR2 SYGVQD (reference sequence). V was trimmed by 11 bases and J by 1 base, leaving 17 bases between them. CDR3 length: 14 residues. Here the CDR3 reads CARYHSGGQETQYF. CDR3 DNA sequence: TGCGCCCGCTACCATTCTGGGGGCCAAGAGACCCAGTACTTC.